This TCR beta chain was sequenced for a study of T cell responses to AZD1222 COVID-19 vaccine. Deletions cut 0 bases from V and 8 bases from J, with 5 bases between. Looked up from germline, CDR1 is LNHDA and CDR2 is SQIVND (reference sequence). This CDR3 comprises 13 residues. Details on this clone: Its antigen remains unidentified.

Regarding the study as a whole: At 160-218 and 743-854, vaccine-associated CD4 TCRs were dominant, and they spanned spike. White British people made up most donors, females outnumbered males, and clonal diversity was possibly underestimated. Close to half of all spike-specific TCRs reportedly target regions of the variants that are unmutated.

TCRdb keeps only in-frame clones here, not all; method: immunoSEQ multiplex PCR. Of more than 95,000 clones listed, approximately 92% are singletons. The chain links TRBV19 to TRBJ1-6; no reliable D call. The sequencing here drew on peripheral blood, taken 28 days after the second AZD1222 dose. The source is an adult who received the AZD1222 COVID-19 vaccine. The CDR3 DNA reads TGTGCCAGTAGTATAGAGAGGGATTCACCCCTCCACTTT. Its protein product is CASSIERDSPLHF.